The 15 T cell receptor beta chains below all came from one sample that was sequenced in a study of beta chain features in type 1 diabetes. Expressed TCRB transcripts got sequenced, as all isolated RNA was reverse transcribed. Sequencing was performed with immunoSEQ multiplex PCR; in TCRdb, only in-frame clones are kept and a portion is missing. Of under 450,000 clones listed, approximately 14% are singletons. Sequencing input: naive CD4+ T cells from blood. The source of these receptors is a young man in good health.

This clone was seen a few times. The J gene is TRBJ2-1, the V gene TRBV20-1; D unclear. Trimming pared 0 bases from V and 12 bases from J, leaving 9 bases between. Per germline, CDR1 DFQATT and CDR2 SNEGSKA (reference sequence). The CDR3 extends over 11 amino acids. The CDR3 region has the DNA TGCAGTGCTAGAGATCTAGTGGGGCAGTTCTTC. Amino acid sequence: CSARDLVGQFF.

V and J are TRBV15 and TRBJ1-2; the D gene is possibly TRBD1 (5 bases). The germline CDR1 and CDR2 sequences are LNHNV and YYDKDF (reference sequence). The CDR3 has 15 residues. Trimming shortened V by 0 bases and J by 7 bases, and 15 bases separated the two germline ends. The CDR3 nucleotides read TGTGCCACCAGCAGAGATCCGGGGGACGAACGTGGCTACACCTTC. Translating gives CATSRDPGDERGYTF. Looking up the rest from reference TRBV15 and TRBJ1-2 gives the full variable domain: DAMVIQNPRYQVTQFGKPVTLSCSQTLNHNVMYWYQQKSSQAPKLLFHYYDKDFNNEADTPDNFQSRRPNTSFCFLDIRSPGLGDTAMYLCATSRDPGDERGYTFGSGTRLTVV.

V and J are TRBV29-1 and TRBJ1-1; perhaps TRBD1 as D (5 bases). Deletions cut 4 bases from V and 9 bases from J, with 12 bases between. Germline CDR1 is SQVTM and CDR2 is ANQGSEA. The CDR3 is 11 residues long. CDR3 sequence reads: CSVGGEPKAFF. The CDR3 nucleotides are TGCAGCGTTGGGGGGGAACCCAAAGCTTTCTTT. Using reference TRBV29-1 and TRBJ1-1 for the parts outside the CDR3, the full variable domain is SAVISQKPSRDICQRGTSLTIQCQVDSQVTMMFWYRQQPGQSLTLIATANQGSEATYESGFVIDKFPISRPNLTFSTLTVSNMSPEDSSIYLCSVGGEPKAFFGQGTRLTVV.

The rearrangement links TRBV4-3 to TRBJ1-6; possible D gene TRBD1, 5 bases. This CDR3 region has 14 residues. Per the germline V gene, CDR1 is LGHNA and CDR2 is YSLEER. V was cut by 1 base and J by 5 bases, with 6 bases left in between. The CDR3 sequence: CASSQVRDNSPLHF. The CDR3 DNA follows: TGCGCCAGCAGCCAAGTCAGGGATAATTCACCCCTCCACTTT.

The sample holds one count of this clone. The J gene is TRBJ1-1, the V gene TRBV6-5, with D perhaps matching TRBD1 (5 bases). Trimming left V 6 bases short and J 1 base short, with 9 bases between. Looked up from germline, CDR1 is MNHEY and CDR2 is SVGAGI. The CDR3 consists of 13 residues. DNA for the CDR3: TGTGCCAGCAGACTCGGACAGAACACTGAAGCTTTCTTT. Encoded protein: CASRLGQNTEAFF.

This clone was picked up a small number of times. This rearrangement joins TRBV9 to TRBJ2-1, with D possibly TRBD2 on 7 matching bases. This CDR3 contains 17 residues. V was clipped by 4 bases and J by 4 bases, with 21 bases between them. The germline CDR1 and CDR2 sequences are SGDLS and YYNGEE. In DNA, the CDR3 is TGTGCCAGCAGCCCAAGGGGGGCTAGCGGCCTATACAATGAGCAGTTCTTC. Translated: CASSPRGASGLYNEQFF.

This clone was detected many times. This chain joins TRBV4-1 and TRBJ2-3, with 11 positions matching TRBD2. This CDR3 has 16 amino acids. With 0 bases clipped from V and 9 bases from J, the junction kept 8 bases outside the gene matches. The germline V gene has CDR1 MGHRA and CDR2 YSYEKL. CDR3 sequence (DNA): TGCGCCAGCAGCCAAGATTTGCTAGCGGGAGGAGACACGCAGTATTTT. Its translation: CASSQDLLAGGDTQYF.

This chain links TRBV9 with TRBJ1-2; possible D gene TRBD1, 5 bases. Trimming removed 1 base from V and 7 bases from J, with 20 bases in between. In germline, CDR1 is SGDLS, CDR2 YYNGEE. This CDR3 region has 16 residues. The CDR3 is CASSVFPTQGRSGYTF. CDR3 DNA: TGTGCCAGCAGCGTATTCCCCACCCAGGGAAGGAGTGGCTACACCTTC.

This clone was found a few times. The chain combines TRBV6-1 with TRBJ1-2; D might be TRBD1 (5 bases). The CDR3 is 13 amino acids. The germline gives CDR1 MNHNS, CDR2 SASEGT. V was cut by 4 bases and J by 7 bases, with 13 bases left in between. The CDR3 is CASSARAERGYTF. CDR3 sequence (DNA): TGTGCCAGCAGTGCCAGGGCGGAACGTGGCTACACCTTC.

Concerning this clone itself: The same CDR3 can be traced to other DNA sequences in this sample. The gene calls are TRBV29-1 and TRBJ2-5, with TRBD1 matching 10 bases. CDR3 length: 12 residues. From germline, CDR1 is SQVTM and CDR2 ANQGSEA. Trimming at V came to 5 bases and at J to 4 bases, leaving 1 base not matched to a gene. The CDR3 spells CSVRTGGETQYF. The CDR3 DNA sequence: TGCAGCGTTCGGACAGGGGGAGAGACCCAGTACTTC.

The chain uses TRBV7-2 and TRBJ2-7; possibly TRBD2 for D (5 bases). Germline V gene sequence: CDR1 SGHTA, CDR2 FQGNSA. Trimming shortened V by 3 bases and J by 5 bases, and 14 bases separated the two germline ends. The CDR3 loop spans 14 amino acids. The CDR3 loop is CASSLTGRGNEQYF. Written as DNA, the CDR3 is TGTGCCAGCAGCTTGACGGGGAGAGGGAACGAGCAGTACTTC.

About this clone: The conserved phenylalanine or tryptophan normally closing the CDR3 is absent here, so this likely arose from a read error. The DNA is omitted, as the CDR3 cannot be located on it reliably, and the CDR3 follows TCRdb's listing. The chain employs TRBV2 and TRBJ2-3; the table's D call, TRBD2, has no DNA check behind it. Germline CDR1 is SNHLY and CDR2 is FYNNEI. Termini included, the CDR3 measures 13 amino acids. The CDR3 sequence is CASSEELGNHRAG.

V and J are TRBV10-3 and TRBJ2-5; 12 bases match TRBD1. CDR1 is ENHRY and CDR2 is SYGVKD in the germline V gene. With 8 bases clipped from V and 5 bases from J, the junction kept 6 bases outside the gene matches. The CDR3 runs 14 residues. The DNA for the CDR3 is TGTGCCATCGGGGGACAGGGGGCGACGGAGACCCAGTACTTC. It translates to CAIGGQGATETQYF.

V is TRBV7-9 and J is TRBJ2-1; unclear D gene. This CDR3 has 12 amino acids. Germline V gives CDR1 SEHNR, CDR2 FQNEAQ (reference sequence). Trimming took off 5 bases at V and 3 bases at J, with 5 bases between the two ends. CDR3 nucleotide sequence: TGTGCCAGCAGCCTACTCTACAATGAGCAGTTCTTC. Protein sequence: CASSLLYNEQFF.

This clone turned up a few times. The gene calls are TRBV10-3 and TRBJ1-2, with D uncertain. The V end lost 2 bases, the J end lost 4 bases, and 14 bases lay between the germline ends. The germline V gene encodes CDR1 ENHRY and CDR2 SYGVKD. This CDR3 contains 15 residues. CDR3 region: CAISEHGSEGYGYTF. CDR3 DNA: TGTGCCATCAGTGAGCACGGGTCGGAGGGCTATGGCTACACCTTC.